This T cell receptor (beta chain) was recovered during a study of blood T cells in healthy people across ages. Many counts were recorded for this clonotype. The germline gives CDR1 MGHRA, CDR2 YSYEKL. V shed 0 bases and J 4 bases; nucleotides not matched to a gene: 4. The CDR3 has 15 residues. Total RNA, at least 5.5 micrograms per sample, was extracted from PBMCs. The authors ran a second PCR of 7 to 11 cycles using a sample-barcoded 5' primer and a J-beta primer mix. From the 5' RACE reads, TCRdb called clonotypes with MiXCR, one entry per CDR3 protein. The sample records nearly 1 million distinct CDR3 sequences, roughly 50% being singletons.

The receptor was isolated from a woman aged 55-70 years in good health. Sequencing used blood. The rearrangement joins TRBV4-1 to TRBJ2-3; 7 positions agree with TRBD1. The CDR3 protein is CASSQDTDRPDTQYF. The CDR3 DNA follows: TGCGCCAGCAGCCAAGATACGGACAGGCCAGATACGCAGTATTTT.